This entry lists 21 T cell receptor beta chains sequenced from one sample in a study of blood T cell repertoires in COVID-19. The method was immunoSEQ multiplex PCR; TCRdb's version includes in-frame clones alone and lacks a portion of them. The sample lists about 140,000 clones; approximately 82% were seen once. The sequencing sample was made of peripheral blood. Every receptor here comes from a man aged 60 to 75 with active or convalescent COVID-19.

The chain combines TRBV14 with TRBJ2-3; 7 nucleotides line up with TRBD2. Germline-derived CDR1 and CDR2 are SGHDN and FVKESK. This CDR3 has 17 residues. Trimming at V came to 2 bases and at J to 9 bases, leaving 17 bases not matched to a gene. The DNA of the CDR3 is TGTGCCAGCAGCCAACTGACTAGCCAGCTTTGGGGCGGCACGCAGTATTTT. Its translation: CASSQLTSQLWGGTQYF.

As DNA, the CDR3 is TGTGCTAGTGGTGGGCAGGGAGGACTAGCGGGAGGAGTGGGGTACAATGAGCAGTTCTTC. It codes for CASGGQGGLAGGVGYNEQFF. This chain connects TRBV12-5 to TRBJ2-1; 14 positions match TRBD2. V lost 5 bases to trimming and J lost 4 bases; unmatched junction nucleotides: 16. CDR3 size: 20 residues. Germline CDR1 is LGHNT and CDR2 is FRNRAP.

This sequence joins TRBV4-3 and TRBJ1-2; D ambiguous. Trimming removed 1 base from V and 0 bases from J, with 6 bases in between. Germline loops: CDR1 LGHNA, CDR2 YSLEER. The CDR3 sequence is 14 residues long. The CDR3 DNA reads as TGCGCCAGCAGCCAAGGTCCAGCTAACTATGGCTACACCTTC. Protein: CASSQGPANYGYTF.

The chain recombines TRBV10-3 with TRBJ2-6; the match to TRBD1 covers 10 bases. The length of the CDR3 is 20 residues. The germline CDR1 and CDR2 sequences are ENHRY and SYGVKD. The J segment lost 4 bases and the V segment lost 2 bases, leaving 14 bases of the junction unmatched. The CDR3 sequence is CAISEAGTGVLPLGANVLTF. The CDR3 coding sequence is TGTGCCATCAGTGAGGCGGGGACAGGGGTCCTCCCTCTGGGGGCCAACGTCCTGACTTTC.

The gene calls are TRBV28 and TRBJ2-7; D remains unclear. Germline CDR1 is MDHEN and CDR2 is SYDVKM. The CDR3 totals 12 residues. Trimming pared 5 bases from V and 2 bases from J, leaving 7 bases between. The DNA of the CDR3 is TGTGCCAGCAGTGAGGCGCCCTACGAGCAGTACTTC. Translated: CASSEAPYEQYF.

The J gene is TRBJ1-5, the V gene TRBV30; D possibly corresponds to TRBD1 (5 bases). Germline values: CDR1 GTSNPN, CDR2 SVGIG (reference sequence). Trimming cost V 0 bases and J 7 bases, with 10 bases left between them. This CDR3 has 13 residues. CDR3 bases: TGTGCCTGGAGTGTAGGAGGGGAACAGCCCCAGCATTTT. It codes for CAWSVGGEQPQHF.

This clone was observed a single time. The V and J genes are TRBV27 and TRBJ1-1; 9 bases match TRBD1. Germline V gene sequence: CDR1 MNHEY, CDR2 SMNVEV (reference sequence). V gave up 5 bases and J gave up 4 bases; unmatched junction bases: 8. This CDR3 spans 15 amino acids. This chain's CDR3 is CASSPGTGIGTEAFF. DNA for the CDR3: TGTGCCAGCAGTCCCGGGACAGGGATCGGCACTGAAGCTTTCTTT.

The rearrangement joins TRBV14 to TRBJ2-1; 8 bases are a match to TRBD2. This CDR3 contains 15 residues. The germline V gene encodes CDR1 SGHDN and CDR2 FVKESK. The ends lost 3 bases at V and 6 bases at J; junction bases unmatched: 7. As DNA, the CDR3 is TGTGCCAGCAGCCAGACAAGCGGGAGTTTCAATGAGCAGTTCTTC. Encoded protein: CASSQTSGSFNEQFF.

The CDR3 spells CASSLGGAELEQYF. CDR3 DNA sequence: TGTGCCAGCAGCTTAGGTGGGGCCGAACTCGAGCAGTACTTC. This chain connects TRBV7-9 to TRBJ2-7; a possible D gene is TRBD1 (5 bases). CDR3 size: 14 residues. The germline V and J ends were trimmed by 1 base and 6 bases, with 13 bases remaining between them. Germline V gene sequence: CDR1 SEHNR, CDR2 FQNEAQ (reference sequence).

The chain uses TRBV6-5 and TRBJ2-7; 7 nucleotides agree with TRBD1. The length of the CDR3 is 14 residues. The germline gives CDR1 MNHEY, CDR2 SVGAGI. V dropped 4 bases and J dropped 2; count of bases not matched to a gene: 5. CDR3 protein: CASSFSTGTYEQYF. In nucleotides, the CDR3 is TGTGCCAGCAGTTTCTCGACAGGGACCTACGAGCAGTACTTC.

This sequence joins TRBV29-1 and TRBJ2-1; TRBD1 matches at 7 bases. With V trimmed by 7 bases and J by 4 bases, 7 bases remained unmatched. Looked up from germline, CDR1 is SQVTM and CDR2 is ANQGSEA. There are 13 residues in the CDR3. Here the CDR3 reads CSGWDSWYNEQFF. The CDR3 DNA sequence: TGCAGCGGCTGGGACAGCTGGTACAATGAGCAGTTCTTC.

V and J are TRBV27 and TRBJ2-7; D is perhaps TRBD1 (6 bases). CDR3 size: 14 residues. Trimming cost V 6 bases and J 0 bases, with 12 bases left between them. Germline lookup yields CDR1 MNHEY and CDR2 SMNVEV (reference sequence). CDR3 in amino acids: CASSPRTDSYEQYV. In DNA form, the CDR3 reads TGTGCCAGCAGCCCCCGGACAGACTCCTACGAGCAGTACGTC.

The chain carries TRBV14 and TRBJ2-7; D gene uncertain. Germline V CDR1 and CDR2: SGHDN, FVKESK. Trimming cost V 4 bases and J 6 bases, with 13 bases left between them. The CDR3 is 13 amino acids. The CDR3 DNA reads as TGTGCCAGCAGCCTCGTCGCTGGCGGCGAGCAGTACGTC. It translates to CASSLVAGGEQYV.

This rearrangement joins TRBV25-1 to TRBJ2-1, with a possible D match to TRBD1 (5 bases). CDR1 and CDR2 from the germline V gene are MGHDK and SYGVNS. The CDR3 contains 13 residues. V was pared by 8 bases and J by 4 bases, with 12 bases between. CDR3 protein: CASSMTEYNEQFF. CDR3 DNA: TGTGCCAGCTCCATGACAGAGTACAATGAGCAGTTCTTC.

The V and J genes are TRBV3-1 (or the pseudogene TRBV3-2) and TRBJ1-2; possible D gene TRBD1, 5 bases. Trimming took off 7 bases at V and 3 bases at J, with 15 bases between the two ends. The CDR3 covers 14 residues. Germline-derived CDR1 and CDR2 are LGHDT and YNNKEL (reference sequence). The CDR3 coding sequence is TGTGCCAGCAAAGGACCAGGGCCCTACTATGGCTACACCTTC. This codes for CASKGPGPYYGYTF.

This clone was counted once. The chain has TRBV3-1 (or the pseudogene TRBV3-2) and TRBJ2-7; TRBD1 matches at 8 bases. The junction had 10 bases not matched to a gene; V was cut back by 4 bases and J by 5 bases. The CDR3 is 15 residues long. Germline lookup yields CDR1 LGHDT and CDR2 YNNKEL (reference sequence). DNA for the CDR3: TGTGCCAGCAGCCCGCAGGGGGCTGGTTTCCACGAGCAGTACTTC. Translation gives CASSPQGAGFHEQYF.

The V call is TRBV3-1 (or the pseudogene TRBV3-2), the J call TRBJ1-1; D uncertain. Per germline, CDR1 LGHDT and CDR2 YNNKEL (reference sequence). The CDR3 length is 15 residues. Trimming left V 1 base short and J 3 bases short, with 12 bases between. The CDR3 loop is CASSQGDTFYTEAFF. The CDR3 nucleotides are TGTGCCAGCAGCCAAGGTGACACTTTCTACACTGAAGCTTTCTTT.

The rearrangement links TRBV27 to TRBJ2-1; TRBD1 aligns across 8 bases. The CDR3 has 14 residues. Germline CDR1 reads MNHEY; CDR2 reads SMNVEV (reference sequence). V lost 4 bases and J lost 7; bases outside the gene matches: 6. The CDR3 reads CASSSRQGANEQFF. DNA for the CDR3: TGTGCCAGCAGTTCCCGGCAGGGGGCGAATGAGCAGTTCTTC.

The chain joins TRBV6-6 to TRBJ2-1; D is unclear. The CDR3 consists of 14 residues. V was cut by 0 bases and J by 9 bases, with 12 bases left in between. Germline V gives CDR1 MNHNY, CDR2 SVGAGI (reference sequence). Written as DNA, the CDR3 is TGTGCCAGCAGTTACTCGATGGTGTCGAGTGAGCAGTTCTTC. As protein: CASSYSMVSSEQFF.

This chain uses TRBV4-3 with TRBJ2-2; no clear D gene. The length of the CDR3 is 15 residues. V dropped 1 base and J dropped 0 bases, with 6 bases sitting between them. CDR1 is LGHNA, CDR2 YSLEER, per germline. The CDR3 reads CASSQATTNTGELFF. For the CDR3, the DNA is TGCGCCAGCAGCCAAGCCACAACGAACACCGGGGAGCTGTTTTTT.

The rearrangement uses TRBV18 and TRBJ1-6; 9 bases fit TRBD1. CDR3 length equals 15 residues. V shed 5 bases and J 3 bases; nucleotides not matched to a gene: 2. Per the germline V gene, CDR1 is KGHSH and CDR2 is LQKENI. The CDR3 nucleotides read TGTGCCAGCTCAAGGACAGGGGACTATAATTCACCCCTCCACTTT. Its protein is CASSRTGDYNSPLHF.